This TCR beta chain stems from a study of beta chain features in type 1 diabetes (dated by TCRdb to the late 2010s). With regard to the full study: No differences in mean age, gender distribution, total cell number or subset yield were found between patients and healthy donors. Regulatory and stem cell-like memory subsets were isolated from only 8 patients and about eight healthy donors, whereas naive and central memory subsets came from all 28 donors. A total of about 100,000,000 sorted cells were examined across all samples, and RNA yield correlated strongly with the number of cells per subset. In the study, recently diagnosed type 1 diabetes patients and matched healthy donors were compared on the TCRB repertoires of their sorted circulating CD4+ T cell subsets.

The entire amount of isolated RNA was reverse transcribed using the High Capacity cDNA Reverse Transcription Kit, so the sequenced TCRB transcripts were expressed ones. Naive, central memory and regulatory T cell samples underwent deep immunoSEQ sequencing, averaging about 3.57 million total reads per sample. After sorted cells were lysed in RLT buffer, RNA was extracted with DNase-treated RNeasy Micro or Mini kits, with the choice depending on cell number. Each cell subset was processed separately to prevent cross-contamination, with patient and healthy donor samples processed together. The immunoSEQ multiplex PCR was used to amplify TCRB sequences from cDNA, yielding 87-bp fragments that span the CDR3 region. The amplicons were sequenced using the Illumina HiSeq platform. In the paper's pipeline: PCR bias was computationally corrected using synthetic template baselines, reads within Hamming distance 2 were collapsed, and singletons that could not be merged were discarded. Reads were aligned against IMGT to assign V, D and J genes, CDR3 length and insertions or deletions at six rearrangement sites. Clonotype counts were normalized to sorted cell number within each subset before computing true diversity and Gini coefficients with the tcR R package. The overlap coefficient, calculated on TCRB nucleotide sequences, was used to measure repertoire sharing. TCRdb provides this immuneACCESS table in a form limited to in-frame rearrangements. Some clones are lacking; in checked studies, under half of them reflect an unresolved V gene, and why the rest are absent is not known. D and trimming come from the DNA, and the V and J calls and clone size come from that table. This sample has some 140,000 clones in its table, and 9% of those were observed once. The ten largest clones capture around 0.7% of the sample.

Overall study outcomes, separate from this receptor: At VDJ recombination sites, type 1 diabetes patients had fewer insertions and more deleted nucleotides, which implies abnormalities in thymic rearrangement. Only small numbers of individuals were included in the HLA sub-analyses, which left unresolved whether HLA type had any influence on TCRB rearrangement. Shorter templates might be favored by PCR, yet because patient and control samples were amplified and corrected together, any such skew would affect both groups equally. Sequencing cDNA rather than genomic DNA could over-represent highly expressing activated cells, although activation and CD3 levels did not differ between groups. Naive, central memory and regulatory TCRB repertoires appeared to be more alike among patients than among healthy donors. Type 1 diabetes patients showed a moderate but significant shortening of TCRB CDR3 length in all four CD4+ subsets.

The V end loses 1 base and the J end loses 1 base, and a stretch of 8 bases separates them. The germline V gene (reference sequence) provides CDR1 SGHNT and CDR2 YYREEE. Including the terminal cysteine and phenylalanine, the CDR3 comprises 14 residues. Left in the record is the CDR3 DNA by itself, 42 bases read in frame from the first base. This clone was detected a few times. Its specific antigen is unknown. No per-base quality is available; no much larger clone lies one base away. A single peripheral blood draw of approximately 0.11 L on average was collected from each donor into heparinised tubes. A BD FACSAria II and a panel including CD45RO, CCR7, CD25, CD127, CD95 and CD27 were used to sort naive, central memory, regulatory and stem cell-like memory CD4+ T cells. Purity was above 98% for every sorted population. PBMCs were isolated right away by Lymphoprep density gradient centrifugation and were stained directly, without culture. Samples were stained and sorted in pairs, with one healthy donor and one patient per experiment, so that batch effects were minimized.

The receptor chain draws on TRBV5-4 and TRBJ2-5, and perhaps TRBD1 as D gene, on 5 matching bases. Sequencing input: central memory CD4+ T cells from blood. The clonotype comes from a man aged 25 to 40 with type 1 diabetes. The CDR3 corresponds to CASSLFGAQETQYF. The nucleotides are TGTGCCAGCAGCTTGTTTGGGGCCCAAGAGACCCAGTACTTC. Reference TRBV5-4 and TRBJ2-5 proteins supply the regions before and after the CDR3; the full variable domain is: ETGVTQSPTHLIKTRGQQVTLRCSSQSGHNTVSWYQQALGQGPQFIFQYYREEENGRGNFPPRFSGLQFPNYSSELNVNALELDDSALYLCASSLFGAQETQYFGPGTRLLVL.